The rows below give T cell receptor beta chains drawn from one sample of a study of beta chain features in type 1 diabetes. Profiled with immunoSEQ multiplex PCR; TCRdb holds only in-frame clones, not every one. The table includes about 150,000 clones, 6.5% to 8.5% detected once. Sequencing was done on a sample of central memory CD4+ T cells from blood. The receptors derive from a man between 18 and 29 years old with type 1 diabetes. CDR3s include the opening cysteine and the closing phenylalanine or tryptophan. D genes are given only for firm matches. Clone size is not always given. Where it is, it says once, few, many or a class for expanded clones.

D gene,J gene,clone size,CDR3 length,V gene,CDR3 protein
.,TRBJ2-3,few,13,TRBV7-9,CASSGQNTDTQYF
TRBD1,TRBJ1-5,.,14,TRBV18,CASSQGARNQPQHF
.,TRBJ2-1,.,19,TRBV14,CYRNPKSQVFHSLGNEQFF
TRBD1,TRBJ2-5,.,15,TRBV28,CASSSPGTGVETQYF
.,TRBJ2-2,few,14,TRBV11-2,CASSLGGSTGELFF
TRBD2,TRBJ2-5,.,15,TRBV5-1,CASSRTSVKQETQYF
.,TRBJ2-1,few,15,TRBV15,CATSLGGAHQLEQFF
TRBD1,TRBJ2-1,many,13,TRBV29-1,CSADRDRYNEQFF
TRBD1,TRBJ1-1,.,17,TRBV7-8,CASSLDRGSSWNTEAFF
TRBD1,TRBJ2-7,.,16,TRBV23-1,CASSHPPRQGFSEQYF
TRBD2,TRBJ2-7,few,11,TRBV20-1,CSAPGGGGQYF
.,TRBJ1-4,.,11,TRBV20-1,CSAGINEKLFF
TRBD2,TRBJ2-5,.,15,TRBV5-4,CATTGGGVAQETQYF
.,TRBJ2-7,many,17,TRBV7-2,CASSLSPYRFPSYEQYF
TRBD1,TRBJ1-4,few,15,TRBV7-2,CASSSTQGANEKLFF
TRBD1,TRBJ1-4,few,14,TRBV5-1,CASSLTGGNEKLFF
.,TRBJ1-6,few,15,TRBV6-6,CASSYDIGSNSPLHF
TRBD2,TRBJ2-1,.,14,TRBV19,CASSIDLGGREQFF
TRBD1,TRBJ1-2,few,13,TRBV5-8,CASSSGTAYGYTF
.,TRBJ1-2,.,15,TRBV30,CAWSGLRGRGYGYTF
TRBD1,TRBJ1-2,few,15,TRBV5-4,CASSVYRGRNYGYTF
TRBD2,TRBJ2-7,.,14,TRBV28,CASSPSGSKYEQYF
.,TRBJ1-6,few,13,TRBV4-3,CASSQQGNSPLHF
TRBD2,TRBJ2-1,few,15,TRBV6-6,CASSYGAGGTLEQFF
TRBD1,TRBJ2-5,.,16,TRBV6-6,CASSPGDSVNQETQYF
.,TRBJ2-3,few,14,TRBV29-1,CSVNPLGQGDTQYF
TRBD2,TRBJ2-1,many,16,TRBV7-9,CASSPGLAGAQGEQFF